The clone carrying this T cell receptor beta chain was seen at least ten times. Antigen specificity is unknown. The authors produced TCR alpha and TCR beta cDNA libraries with sample barcodes and UMIs by 5'RACE using constant-segment primers. TCRdb itself ran the 5' RACE reads through MiXCR, one entry per CDR3 protein. Altogether 250,000 to 350,000 distinct CDR3 sequences are present, 19% being singletons, with the ten largest covering approximately 21%. These data come from a study of T-cell memory formation after mild COVID-19. Overall study: Among the donors, TCR clusters were largely specific to each donor.

Study-level findings and limits: Researchers found some responding clones in pre-infection memory, a sign that cross-reactive memory joined. Among clones peaking at day 37 in the second wave, SARS-CoV-2 specificity remained unconfirmed.

The germline CDR1 and CDR2 sequences are LGHDT and YNNKEL (reference sequence). V was shortened by 5 bases and J by 3 bases, with 7 bases between the two germline ends. This CDR3 is 13 amino acids long. This clonotype was sampled from a man aged 18-30 years who had mild COVID-19 (a few samples of this study predate the infection). Cell type and time point are not known. The genes are TRBV3-1 and TRBJ2-2; unclear D gene. The sequenced sample was PBMCs or a T cell subset sorted from them (not recorded which). In nucleotides, the CDR3 is TGTGCCAGCAGCTTTACTCACACCGGGGAGCTGTTTTTT. This sequence encodes CASSFTHTGELFF.